A selection of T cell receptor beta chains follows, all from one sample in a study of tumor-infiltrating lymphocytes in primary liver carcinoma. MiXCR, applied by TCRdb to the multiplex PCR reads, yields one record per CDR3 protein. The sample has 55,000 to 70,000 distinct CDR3 sequences; roughly 70% are singletons. Sequencing was performed on liver tumor tissue from sampling region 2. The receptor set was obtained from a middle-aged man with primary liver carcinoma and hepatitis B virus infection. Both conserved end residues are part of each CDR3. Each record gives: clone size, J gene, D gene, V gene, CDR3 DNA, CDR3 protein. D genes are given only for firm matches. Clone size is not always given. Where it is, it says once, few, many or a class for expanded clones.

once,TRBJ2-3,-,TRBV6-6,TGTGCCAGCAGTTACTCGAATAGTGGCACAGATATACAGTATTTT,CASSYSNSGTDIQYF
-,TRBJ2-3,-,TRBV5-4,TGTGCCAACAGCGAGAAGGACGGCACAGATACGCAGTATTTT,CANSEKDGTDTQYF
many,TRBJ2-1,TRBD2,TRBV5-1,TGCGCCAGCAGCCCAGCCGGGACTAGCGTGAGGGGTGAGCAGTTCTTC,CASSPAGTSVRGEQFF
few,TRBJ2-1,-,TRBV5-5,TGTGCCAGCAGCCCTGGGCAGTGTTCCTATAATGAACAGTTCTTC,CASSPGQCSYNEQFF
-,TRBJ2-2,-,TRBV5-1,TGCGTCAGCAGTGTCGGCCAGGGTGATAGCACCGGGGAGCTGTTTTTT,CVSSVGQGDSTGELFF
few,TRBJ2-1,TRBD2,TRBV6-2/TRBV6-3,TGTGCCAGCAGGACTAGCGGGAGAACTGAGCAGTTCTTC,CASRTSGRTEQFF
-,TRBJ1-1,-,TRBV12-3/TRBV12-4,TGTGCCAGCACGGTTGCATCAGGACACACTGAAACTTTCTTT,CASTVASGHTETFF
-,TRBJ2-7,-,TRBV5-4,TGTGCCAGCAGCTCAGGGTTGGGGGTGCAGTATTTC,CASSSGLGVQYF
few,TRBJ2-7,TRBD2,TRBV11-2,TGTGCCAGCAGCTTGAGGGAGGGGAGGACTAGCGGGCTCAGCTACTACGAGCAGTACTTC,CASSLREGRTSGLSYYEQYF
-,TRBJ2-3,TRBD2,TRBV5-4,TGTGCCAGCGGCCCCGAGATTGTCCTAGCGGGATCAGATACGCAGTATTTT,CASGPEIVLAGSDTQYF
once,TRBJ2-2,-,TRBV29-1,TGCAGCGTTGAGTTGGTAGCAGGAGCGACCGTGGAGCTGTTTTTT,CSVELVAGATVELFF
-,TRBJ2-1,-,TRBV7-9,TGTGCCAGCAGCTTAGGAAATACAAGAGATGAGCAGTTCTTC,CASSLGNTRDEQFF
many,TRBJ2-7,TRBD1,TRBV6-5,TGTGCCAGCAGTCCGGGACAGGGGACCAGCTCCTACGAGCAGTACTTC,CASSPGQGTSSYEQYF
-,TRBJ2-1,TRBD1,TRBV6-1,TGTTTCAGCAGAGGGACAGGGGGAATGGGTGAGCAGTTCTTC,CFSRGTGGMGEQFF
-,TRBJ2-1,-,TRBV29-1,TGCAGCGTTCTTGATAGCGAGGAGTTCTTC,CSVLDSEEFF
-,TRBJ2-5,TRBD2,TRBV11-2,TGCGCCAGCAGCTTAGGTGGGGGGGACCAAGAGACCCGGTACTTC,CASSLGGGDQETRYF
-,TRBJ1-2,-,TRBV5-1,TGCGCCAGCAGCTTGGCGAGTTTCGCTGAATATGGCTACACCTTC,CASSLASFAEYGYTF
-,TRBJ2-5,-,TRBV11-2,TGTGCCGGCAGCTTAACAGCATGGGGCTCAGGGGAGACCCAGTACTTC,CAGSLTAWGSGETQYF
-,TRBJ1-1,TRBD1,TRBV11-2,TGTGCCAGCAGCCCATCCAGGGGGCTGATGAACACTGCAGCTTTCTTT,CASSPSRGLMNTAAFF
many,TRBJ2-1,-,TRBV30,TGTGCCTTAAAGTGGTACAATGAGCAGTTCTTC,CALKWYNEQFF
once,TRBJ2-1,-,TRBV29-1,TGCAGCGTCGACCCTAGCTGGTGCTCCTACAATGAGCAGTTCTTC,CSVDPSWCSYNEQFF
-,TRBJ2-7,-,TRBV12-3/TRBV12-4,TGTGCCAGCATTATGGGGATAGGGGTGTCCTACGAGCAGTACTTC,CASIMGIGVSYEQYF
-,TRBJ2-3,TRBD1,TRBV29-1,TGCAGTGTTTCCGGGACAGGGGCGTCATATACGCAGTATTTT,CSVSGTGASYTQYF
-,TRBJ2-5,TRBD2,TRBV11-2,TGTGTCAACAGCCGAACTCCTGGCGGGGGGACAGAGACCCAGTACTTC,CVNSRTPGGGTETQYF
few,TRBJ1-1,-,TRBV30,TGTGCCTGGACCCCGGGGCCGAACACTGAAGCTTTCTTT,CAWTPGPNTEAFF
-,TRBJ2-1,-,TRBV29-1,TGCAGCATTTACTGCAATGAGCAGTTCTTC,CSIYCNEQFF
-,TRBJ2-1,-,TRBV12-3/TRBV12-4,TGTGTCAGCAGCTTCGGAGGGACAGACAATGAGCAGTTCTTC,CVSSFGGTDNEQFF
-,TRBJ2-2,TRBD2,TRBV11-2,TGTGCCTGCAGCCTTTATACTCTGACTAGCGCTAACAATGGGGAGCTGTTTTTT,CACSLYTLTSANNGELFF
-,TRBJ2-5,TRBD2,TRBV9,TGTGCCAGCAGCGACCGACTAGCGGGGCCGACCCAGTACTTC,CASSDRLAGPTQYF